This TCR beta chain was sequenced during a study of early stage breast cancer tumors. Study details: The ER+/PR+/HER2- tumors included eight ductal and a handful of lobular carcinomas.

Each sample had two DNA replicates, 0.5 ug blood or around 1.5 ug tissue. TCRdb's copy holds only in-frame clones and misses some; the assay was immunoSEQ multiplex PCR. The sample yields roughly 5,000 clones, roughly three quarters seen once. General study results and limits: Compared with adjacent normal breast, tumors showed about 2.5-fold denser, more clonal T cells. In about 85% of the 16 patients, blood comparison separated tumor from normal breast.

Comments on this clone: Its antigen is currently unknown.

The germline V gene encodes CDR1 MNHNY and CDR2 SVGAGI (reference sequence). This CDR3 comprises 16 residues. V was clipped by 2 bases and J by 4 bases; unmatched bases: 9. Material: breast tumor tissue. The chain links TRBV6-6 to TRBJ2-7, with 9 bases that match TRBD1. The source is a person in their sixties with breast cancer. The CDR3 DNA reads TGTGCCAGCAGTTACACTGAGGGACAGGGTGGTTACGAGCAGTACTTC. Amino acids: CASSYTEGQGGYEQYF.